This entry lists 27 T cell receptor beta chains sequenced from one sample in a study of T cells in women clearing cervical HPV infection (dated by TCRdb to the late 2010s). The library was built by means of the immunoSEQ multiplex PCR assay. What TCRdb holds here is the immuneACCESS table cut down to in-frame rearrangements. Part of the clones is not present; checked against another copy, under half of the missing clones reflect an unresolved V gene, and the others are unexplained. The sample's records list about 41,000 clones. The ten largest clones capture about 7.3% of the sample. Sequences were obtained from blood buffy coat. The receptors originated from a woman between 18 and 75 years old with a cervical HPV16 infection that either progressed to CIN3+ or cleared (not recorded which).

A note on this clone: The sequence runs out 3 residues before the end of the CDR3; the remainder is reconstructed from the germline J gene. The chain couples TRBV28 to TRBJ1-2; no firm D call. Germline assignment: CDR1 MDHEN and CDR2 SYDVKM. Trimming removed 5 bases from V and 1 base from J, with 8 bases in between. The length of the CDR3 is 13 residues. CDR3 protein: CASSKTDNYGYTF. CDR3 DNA, as far as it was read: TGTGCCAGCAGTAAAACAGATAACTATGGC.

With respect to this clone: The CDR3 end is not reached by the read, which stops 3 residues before it; the germline J gene fills it in. The V call is TRBV20-1, the J call TRBJ2-1, with D unclear. Trimming cost V 7 bases and J 8 bases, with 15 bases left between them. This CDR3 has 12 amino acids. From germline, CDR1 is DFQATT and CDR2 SNEGSKA (reference sequence). Here the CDR3 reads CSEALQRDEQFF. CDR3 DNA, as far as it was read: TGCAGTGAGGCTCTTCAAAGGGATGAG.

Points on this clone: From the germline J gene comes the end of the CDR3, since the read stops 3 residues before it. V and J are TRBV29-1 and TRBJ2-2; D not certain. Germline V gene sequence: CDR1 SQVTM, CDR2 ANQGSEA. V lost 8 bases and J 0 bases, leaving 13 bases between the germline ends. This CDR3 is built from 14 residues. The DNA read from the CDR3 is TGCAGCTTCGAGTCCAGGACGAACACCGGGGAG. Protein sequence: CSFESRTNTGE. The full CDR3 reads CSFESRTNTGELFF.

Of note for this clone: The read falls 3 residues short of the CDR3 end, and the missing part is taken from the germline J gene. The rearrangement links TRBV14 to TRBJ2-2; 8 bases match TRBD1. Germline loops: CDR1 SGHDN, CDR2 FVKESK. Germline trimming cut 0 bases from V and 3 bases from J; bases unmatched to any gene: 6. This CDR3 region has 17 residues. The CDR3 is CASSQDWAGGYTGELFF. The DNA read from the CDR3 is TGTGCCAGCAGCCAAGATTGGGCAGGGGGCTACACCGGGGAG.

Worth noting for this clone: The missing CDR3 end, 3 residues past where the read stops, is filled in from the germline J gene. This sequence joins TRBV20-1 and TRBJ1-5; 7 bases fit TRBD1. The V gene end was trimmed by 3 bases and the J gene end by 4 bases; junction bases not matched to a gene: 6. CDR1 and CDR2 (germline): DFQATT, SNEGSKA (reference sequence). CDR3 length equals 14 residues. CDR3: CSASAGGFNQPQHF. The sequenced CDR3 bases are TGCAGTGCTAGCGCAGGGGGTTTTAATCAGCCC.

To note about this clone: The read is 3 residues too short to cover the CDR3 end, so that end is filled in from the germline J gene. V is TRBV6-1 and J is TRBJ1-2, with D perhaps TRBD1 (5 bases). Germline V gives CDR1 MNHNS, CDR2 SASEGT. V was clipped by 1 base and J by 5 bases, with 11 bases between them. The length of the CDR3 is 14 residues. The CDR3 loop is CASSEVGGAYGYTF. The covered CDR3 bases are TGTGCCAGCAGTGAAGTCGGGGGAGCTTATGGC.

Turning to this clone: The read falls 3 residues short of the CDR3 end, and the missing part is taken from the germline J gene. The chain combines TRBV24-1 with TRBJ2-1; D is possibly TRBD1 (5 bases). Trimming stripped 9 bases from V and 7 bases from J, with 12 bases between. The CDR3 length is 12 residues. Germline CDR1 is KGHDR and CDR2 is SFDVKD. CDR3 DNA, as far as it was read: TGTGCCACCTCCGAAGGGGTAAATGAG. It specifies CATSEGVNE. The whole CDR3 sequence reads CATSEGVNEQFF.

Note on this clone: The read halts 3 residues ahead of the CDR3 end, with the missing end drawn from the germline J gene. The chain has TRBV20-1 and TRBJ2-2; 8 bases agree with TRBD2. This CDR3 has 13 residues. Germline V gives CDR1 DFQATT, CDR2 SNEGSKA (reference sequence). Germline trimming cut 3 bases from V and 3 bases from J; bases unmatched to any gene: 0. The CDR3 spells CSASGGDTGELFF. The CDR3 bases that were read are TGCAGTGCTAGCGGGGGGGACACCGGGGAG.

On this clone itself: Coverage ceases 3 residues before the CDR3 finishes, and the germline J gene fills in the end. The V call is TRBV18, the J call TRBJ1-5; TRBD1 matches 8 bases. Unmatched junction bases numbered 8, after V lost 4 bases and J lost 9 bases. The germline gives CDR1 KGHSH, CDR2 LQKENI. The CDR3 has 14 residues. CDR3 protein: CASSLGTGSTPQHF. The CDR3 bases that were read are TGTGCCAGCTCACTCGGGACAGGTTCGACGCCC.

For this clone: The observed sequence ends 3 residues before the CDR3 terminus, with the missing tail filled in from the germline J gene. This chain connects TRBV7-2 to TRBJ2-1; D remains unclear. From germline, CDR1 is SGHTA and CDR2 FQGNSA. The CDR3 length is 14 residues. Trimming shortened V by 1 base and J by 0 bases, and 4 bases separated the two germline ends. The CDR3 bases that were read are TGTGCCAGCAGCTTAGATAGCTCCTACAATGAG. Translation: CASSLDSSYNE. The entire CDR3 protein reads CASSLDSSYNEQFF.

Comment on this clone: The sequence runs out 3 residues before the end of the CDR3; the remainder is reconstructed from the germline J gene. V usage is TRBV18 and J usage is TRBJ2-1, with 8 bases identical to TRBD1. Trimming removed 3 bases from V and 9 bases from J; junction bases left unmatched: 1. The CDR3 loop spans 12 amino acids. CDR1 KGHSH and CDR2 LQKENI come from the germline V gene. CDR3 DNA (partial): TGTGCCAGCTCACCCGGACAGGGTGAG. This gives the protein CASSPGQGE. In full, the CDR3 is CASSPGQGEQFF.

As concerns this clone: The CDR3 end falls 3 residues outside the read, so it is completed with the germline J gene. V and J are TRBV7-8 and TRBJ2-3, with TRBD1 matching 7 bases. Trimming at V came to 6 bases and at J to 2 bases, leaving 14 bases not matched to a gene. Per the germline V gene, CDR1 is SGHVS and CDR2 is FQNEAQ. This CDR3 spans 17 amino acids. The CDR3 loop reads CASRPTPGQSITDTQYF. Partial CDR3 DNA: TGTGCCAGCAGACCCACTCCGGGACAGTCTATCACAGATACG.

Concerning this clone: The read gets to within 3 residues of the CDR3 end, and the germline J gene fills in the rest. The chain carries TRBV4-2 and TRBJ2-6; 7 nucleotides agree with TRBD1. This CDR3 spans 13 amino acids. Germline CDR1 reads LGHNA; CDR2 reads YNFKEQ. The CDR3 DNA, read in part, is TGTGCCAGCAGCCACCCTCGGGGACAGCTC. The encoded protein is CASSHPRGQL. The whole CDR3 protein reads CASSHPRGQLLTF.

CDR3: CASSEQGAWNSPLHF. The covered CDR3 bases are TGTGCCAGCAGTGAACAGGGGGCCTGGAATTCACCC. V and J are TRBV2 and TRBJ1-6, with 8 bases aligning to TRBD1. The read gets to within 3 residues of the CDR3 end, and the germline J gene fills in the rest. V was clipped by 2 bases and J by 7 bases; unmatched bases: 4. The CDR3 totals 15 residues. Per the germline V gene, CDR1 is SNHLY and CDR2 is FYNNEI.

Comments on this clone: The read falls 3 residues short of the CDR3 end, and the missing part is taken from the germline J gene. The rearrangement uses TRBV30 and TRBJ2-2; 11 bases line up with TRBD2. The CDR3 length is 17 residues. The V and J ends lost 0 bases and 5 bases, in that order; junction bases with no gene match: 8. Per the germline V gene, CDR1 is GTSNPN and CDR2 is SVGIG (reference sequence). CDR3 DNA, as far as it was read: TGTGCCTGGAGTGTGGGTCGGACTAGCGGGTGGACCGGGGAG. It specifies CAWSVGRTSGWTGE. The CDR3 in full is CAWSVGRTSGWTGELFF.

As for this clone: The read ends 3 residues early relative to the CDR3; the germline J gene fills the gap. This chain joins TRBV6-1 and TRBJ1-6, with D possibly being TRBD1 (5 bases). V was clipped by 1 base and J by 1 base, with 14 bases between them. This CDR3 region has 18 residues. Germline V gives CDR1 MNHNS, CDR2 SASEGT. Incomplete CDR3 DNA: TGTGCCAGCAGTGAAGTCCACCAGGGAAGGTCCTATAATTCACCC. Translation: CASSEVHQGRSYNSP. The entire CDR3 is CASSEVHQGRSYNSPLHF.

As to this clone: The junction differs from germline at one of its ends, possibly a read error. The read terminates 3 residues ahead of where the CDR3 ends, so the germline J gene completes it. This same CDR3 is encoded by further DNA sequences in the sample. The chain couples TRBV7-9 to TRBJ1-1; 8 positions agree with TRBD1. CDR1 is SEHNR, CDR2 FQNEAQ, per germline (reference sequence). This CDR3 region has 15 residues. The CDR3 spells CASSPQGAGNTEAFF. CDR3 DNA, as far as it was read: TGTGCTAGCAGCCCCCAGGGGGCGGGGAACACTGAA.

Remarks on this clone: The read terminates 3 residues before the CDR3 end, so the remaining end is supplied by the germline J gene. The genes are TRBV19 and TRBJ1-2; weak D call: TRBD1 (5 bases). Trimming cost V 2 bases and J 4 bases, with 14 bases left between them. The CDR3 sequence is 15 residues long. Germline values: CDR1 LNHDA, CDR2 SQIVND (reference sequence). The CDR3 region is CASSINSAGIYGYTF. Incomplete CDR3 DNA: TGTGCCAGTAGTATAAATTCCGCAGGGATCTATGGC.

Points on this clone: The read ends 3 residues shy of where the CDR3 ends; the end is completed using the germline J gene. This sample includes further DNA sequences coding for the same CDR3. This chain uses TRBV28 with TRBJ2-7; D perhaps matches TRBD1 (5 bases). The V and J ends lost 2 bases and 6 bases respectively, with 14 bases between them. CDR1 and CDR2 from the germline V gene are MDHEN and SYDVKM. CDR3 length: 14 amino acids. This CDR3 is CASSLDQGTGEQYF. The DNA read from the CDR3 is TGTGCCAGCAGTTTAGATCAGGGCACGGGCGAG.

With respect to this clone: The observed sequence ends 3 residues before the CDR3 terminus, with the missing tail filled in from the germline J gene. This rearrangement joins TRBV5-1 to TRBJ2-1, with 7 bases matching TRBD2. This CDR3 contains 14 residues. The junction had 6 bases not matched to a gene; V was cut back by 4 bases and J by 5 bases. Per germline, CDR1 SGHRS and CDR2 YFSETQ. CDR3 region: CASSPGGANNEQFF. Partial CDR3 DNA: TGCGCCAGCAGCCCGGGGGGAGCCAACAATGAG.

The CDR3 DNA, read in part, is TGCGCCAGCAGTGAAGATCAGGGGTCTCAGCCC. Translating gives CASSEDQGSQP. The CDR3 reads in full as CASSEDQGSQPQHF. This sequence joins TRBV10-2 and TRBJ1-5; tentative D call: TRBD1 (6 bases). Sequencing ends 3 residues short of the CDR3 end; the germline J gene provides the rest. The CDR3 runs to 14 residues. V lost 3 bases and J lost 6, with 12 bases in between. Germline V CDR1 and CDR2: WSHSY, SAAADI.

Comment on this clone: Sequencing ends 3 residues short of the CDR3 end; the germline J gene provides the rest. The V gene is TRBV19, the J gene TRBJ1-1, with TRBD1 matching over 7 bases. V lost 10 bases to trimming and J lost 6 bases; unmatched junction nucleotides: 5. CDR1 and CDR2 (germline): LNHDA, SQIVND (reference sequence). The CDR3 is 11 amino acids. CDR3 sequence: CATSRGPEAFF. CDR3 bases read: TGTGCCACCTCGAGGGGGCCTGAA.

As to this clone: The read stops 3 residues short of the end of the CDR3; the missing end is completed from the germline J gene. The rearrangement links TRBV6-2 or TRBV6-3 to TRBJ1-2; perhaps TRBD1 as D (6 bases). Trimming pared 4 bases from V and 5 bases from J, leaving 17 bases between. The CDR3 consists of 15 residues. Germline loops: CDR1 MNHEY, CDR2 SVGEGT. The CDR3 sequence is CASSSPGGAGYGYTF. CDR3 DNA (partial): TGTGCCAGCAGTTCCCCGGGGGGCGCAGGTTATGGC.

Comments on this clone: The read ends 3 residues before the CDR3 terminus; that terminus is restored from the germline J gene. This chain joins TRBV5-1 and TRBJ1-2, with TRBD1 matching over 7 bases. CDR1 SGHRS and CDR2 YFSETQ come from the germline V gene. The CDR3 runs to 14 residues. Trimming at V came to 2 bases and at J to 4 bases, leaving 5 bases not matched to a gene. The CDR3 here is CASSFGTAGYGYTF. Partial CDR3 DNA: TGCGCCAGCAGCTTCGGGACAGCTGGCTATGGC.

About this clone: The read gets to within 3 residues of the CDR3 end, and the germline J gene fills in the rest. This chain links TRBV10-3 with TRBJ1-5; 7 nucleotides agree with TRBD1. CDR3 length: 13 residues. V lost 5 bases and J lost 5; bases outside the gene matches: 3. In germline, CDR1 is ENHRY, CDR2 SYGVKD. The CDR3 here is CAISKTGDQPQHF. CDR3 bases read: TGTGCCATCAGTAAAACAGGGGATCAGCCC.

With respect to this clone: The read terminates 3 residues before the CDR3 end, so the remaining end is supplied by the germline J gene. The chain couples TRBV4-1 to TRBJ2-2; no reliable D call. CDR3 length: 15 residues. The germline V gene has CDR1 MGHRA and CDR2 YSYEKL. V was trimmed by 1 base and J by 7 bases, leaving 13 bases between them. This CDR3 is CASSQVTIDGGELFF. The CDR3 DNA, read in part, is TGCGCCAGCAGCCAAGTTACTATTGATGGCGGGGAG.

Details on this clone: The CDR3 end lies 3 residues beyond the end of the read and is filled in from the germline J gene. The genes are TRBV7-3 and TRBJ2-3, with 15 bases matching TRBD2. Germline assignment: CDR1 SGHTA and CDR2 FQGTGA. The CDR3 loop spans 16 amino acids. Incomplete CDR3 DNA: TGTGCCAGCAGCCCAGGGACTAGCGGGGGGAAGGGGCCG. As protein: CASSPGTSGGKGP. The full CDR3 reads CASSPGTSGGKGPQYF.